Below, 13 T cell receptor beta chains from the same sample are listed, as sequenced in a study of cytomegalovirus exposure and HLA in healthy donors. This table comes from immunoSEQ multiplex PCR, and its TCRdb copy is limited to in-frame clones, with some not included. The table lists about 130,000 clones, about 88% of them singletons. Sequenced: PBMCs. The origin of the receptors is a young man in good health and CMV-seronegative.

The V gene is TRBV7-7, the J gene TRBJ2-5, with D possibly TRBD2 on 6 matching bases. Trimming stripped 1 base from V and 0 bases from J, with 6 bases between. The CDR3 is 14 amino acids. Germline CDR1 and CDR2: SSHAT and FNYEAQ (reference sequence). In DNA, the CDR3 is TGTGCCAGCAGCTTAGGGGGGGACCAAGAGACCCAGTACTTC. Its translation: CASSLGGDQETQYF.

This clone was seen more than once but under ten times. J is TRBJ1-4 and V is TRBV5-5; D perhaps matches TRBD1 (5 bases). The V and J ends lost 4 bases and 5 bases respectively, with 12 bases between them. This CDR3 spans 14 amino acids. Germline CDR1 SGHKS, CDR2 YYEKEE (reference sequence). The CDR3 region is CASSRQLTNEKLFF. In DNA form, the CDR3 reads TGTGCCAGCAGCCGACAGCTAACAAATGAAAAACTGTTTTTT. Looking up the rest from reference TRBV5-5 and TRBJ1-4 gives the full variable domain: DAGVTQSPTHLIKTRGQQVTLRCSPISGHKSVSWYQQVLGQGPQFIFQYYEKEERGRGNFPDRFSARQFPNYSSELNVNALLLGDSALYLCASSRQLTNEKLFFGSGTQLSVL.

The chain joins TRBV9 to TRBJ2-1, with TRBD2 as a possible D gene (6 bases). V shed 0 bases and J shed 0 bases, with 7 bases lying between them. This CDR3 comprises 15 residues. The germline gives CDR1 SGDLS, CDR2 YYNGEE. The CDR3 DNA reads TGTGCCAGCAGCGTAGGGGACTCCTCCTACAATGAGCAGTTCTTC. Its protein is CASSVGDSSYNEQFF. Full variable domain (rest looked up from reference TRBV9 and TRBJ2-1): DSGVTQTPKHLITATGQRVTLRCSPRSGDLSVYWYQQSLDQGLQFLIQYYNGEERAKGNILERFSAQQFPDLHSELNLSSLELGDSALYFCASSVGDSSYNEQFFGPGTRLTVL.

The chain couples TRBV19 to TRBJ1-5; D gene unclear. Germline-derived CDR1 and CDR2 are LNHDA and SQIVND (reference sequence). This CDR3 has 15 residues. Trimming left V 6 bases short and J 1 base short, with 13 bases between. Here the CDR3 reads CASSRRGESNQPQHF. Here the CDR3 DNA reads TGTGCCAGTAGCCGCCGGGGTGAGAGCAATCAGCCCCAGCATTTT.

This chain connects TRBV6-6 to TRBJ2-3, with D hard to call. With 4 bases removed from V and 8 bases from J, the gap between germline ends came to 7 bases. Germline CDR1 is MNHNY and CDR2 is SVGAGI (reference sequence). This CDR3 is built from 11 residues. CDR3 sequence reads: CASSSGVTQYF. DNA of the CDR3: TGTGCCAGCAGTTCAGGTGTTACGCAGTATTTT.

The chain recombines TRBV5-1 with TRBJ2-3; 8 bases are shared with TRBD2. Germline V gene data show CDR1 as SGHRS and CDR2 as YFSETQ. The CDR3 consists of 14 residues. With 5 bases clipped from V and 4 bases from J, the junction kept 6 bases outside the gene matches. The CDR3 reads CASRPGLAPDTQYF. The CDR3 region has the DNA TGCGCCAGCAGACCCGGACTAGCCCCAGATACGCAGTATTTT.

This rearrangement joins TRBV7-2 to TRBJ2-7; TRBD2 agrees at 7 bases. CDR1 SGHTA and CDR2 FQGNSA come from the germline V gene. Trimming cost V 7 bases and J 0 bases; bases outside gene matches: 15. The length of the CDR3 is 17 residues. The CDR3 coding sequence is TGTGCCAGCAATTACCCCGGTCGCGGGGGAAGCTCCTACGAGCAGTACTTC. Translation: CASNYPGRGGSSYEQYF.

The rearrangement joins TRBV9 to TRBJ2-1; 11 nucleotides match TRBD2. In germline, CDR1 is SGDLS, CDR2 YYNGEE. The CDR3 consists of 14 residues. After removal of 3 bases from V and 4 bases from J, the junction contained 0 bases not matched to a gene. In DNA, the CDR3 is TGTGCCAGCAGCGGACTAGCGGGATACAATGAGCAGTTCTTC. As protein: CASSGLAGYNEQFF. The whole variable domain, remainder taken from reference TRBV9 and TRBJ2-1, is DSGVTQTPKHLITATGQRVTLRCSPRSGDLSVYWYQQSLDQGLQFLIQYYNGEERAKGNILERFSAQQFPDLHSELNLSSLELGDSALYFCASSGLAGYNEQFFGPGTRLTVL.

This clone occurred once. The J gene is TRBJ2-7, the V gene TRBV7-2, with TRBD1 identical over 7 bases. Germline V CDR1 and CDR2: SGHTA, FQGNSA. This CDR3 contains 14 residues. V lost 6 bases, J lost 2 bases, and 7 bases stayed unmatched. This chain's CDR3 is CASRQMGQTYEQYF. The DNA for the CDR3 is TGTGCCAGCAGGCAGATGGGACAGACCTACGAGCAGTACTTC.

Regarding this clone: The junction and the germline gene differ at one end; a read error may be behind it. The J gene is TRBJ2-7, the V gene TRBV19, with 8 bases fitting TRBD1. The CDR3 runs 12 residues. Germline CDR1 and CDR2: LNHDA and SQIVND (reference sequence). The CDR3 spells CASSILWDRLHF. The DNA of the CDR3 is TGTGCCAGTAGTATTTTGTGGGACAGGCTACACTTC.

This chain uses TRBV7-2 with TRBJ2-3; D is undetermined. The germline CDR1 and CDR2 sequences are SGHTA and FQGNSA. CDR3 length: 13 amino acids. V was clipped by 1 base and J by 4 bases, with 6 bases between them. The CDR3 protein is CASSLGHSDTQYF. CDR3 coding DNA: TGTGCCAGCAGCTTAGGTCACTCAGATACGCAGTATTTT.

The chain has TRBV27 and TRBJ2-3, with 7 nucleotides matching TRBD1. Germline CDR1 MNHEY, CDR2 SMNVEV (reference sequence). Germline trimming cut 9 bases from V and 0 bases from J; bases unmatched to any gene: 9. This CDR3 region has 15 residues. Written as DNA, the CDR3 is TGTGCCAGTAATCGGGACAGAAAAAGCACAGATACGCAGTATTTT. Its protein is CASNRDRKSTDTQYF.

The chain uses TRBV5-6 and TRBJ2-1; a possible D gene is TRBD1 (5 bases). The CDR3 runs 11 residues. The V end lost 1 base, the J end lost 9 bases, and 5 bases lay between the germline ends. CDR1 is SGHDT, CDR2 YYEEEE, per germline. CDR3 coding DNA: TGTGCCAGCAGCTTGAGGGGTGAGCAGTTCTTC. Protein product: CASSLRGEQFF. The whole variable domain, filled in from reference TRBV5-6 and TRBJ2-1, reads DAGVTQSPTHLIKTRGQQVTLRCSPKSGHDTVSWYQQALGQGPQFIFQYYEEEERQRGNFPDRFSGHQFPNYSSELNVNALLLGDSALYLCASSLRGEQFFGPGTRLTVL.